This is a list of T cell receptor beta chains from one sample in a study of response to subunit inactivated influenza vaccine. Via MiXCR, TCRdb re-called the RT-PCR reads, giving one row per CDR3 protein. The sample carries roughly 500,000 distinct CDR3 sequences, 15% to 20% recorded once. Source: CD4+ T cells sorted from PBMCs, taken roughly 24 months after vaccination. The receptors shown here come from a man aged 45 to 70 who received an inactivated influenza vaccine. CDR3s include the opening cysteine and the closing phenylalanine or tryptophan.

V gene	J gene	CDR3 protein
TRBV14	TRBJ2-5	CASSQVGAETQYF
TRBV20-1	TRBJ2-3	CSACRQGALDTQYF
TRBV7-2	TRBJ1-6	CASSVTGSPLHF
TRBV5-1	TRBJ2-1	CASSEGQYNEQFF
TRBV29-1	TRBJ2-1	CSVRGLLTNEQFF
TRBV10-2	TRBJ2-5	CASSRQGPATQYF
TRBV20-1	TRBJ2-3	CSARESNLGTDTQYF
TRBV30	TRBJ1-1	CAWSPPNRGRWTEAFF
TRBV4-2	TRBJ1-4	CASSQGGAEKLFF
TRBV18	TRBJ2-5	CASSPLGLGSGRETQYF
TRBV12-3/TRBV12-4	TRBJ2-2	CASSLGRDTGELFF
TRBV20-1	TRBJ2-3	CCAQRGWAGGADTQYF
TRBV12-3/TRBV12-4	TRBJ2-5	CASRPGGGLLETQYF
TRBV6-1	TRBJ2-2	CASSPDGLRTGELFF
TRBV11-1	TRBJ2-1	CASSLVPSGGNNEQFF
TRBV10-1	TRBJ2-1	CASSDGAPWRFF
TRBV12-3/TRBV12-4	TRBJ2-5	CASSFGLEETQYF
TRBV30	TRBJ1-1	CAWRLKAARLEAFF
TRBV5-1	TRBJ1-2	CASSLPAGTGLGYTF
TRBV3-1	TRBJ1-1	CASSQDSVLRVEAFF
TRBV7-2	TRBJ2-3	CASSSRFGTDTQYF
TRBV3-1	TRBJ2-1	CASSRRQGAYNEQFF
TRBV18	TRBJ2-1	CASSPRGLGNEQFF
TRBV4-1	TRBJ2-7	CASSPRDEVSEQYF
TRBV14	TRBJ1-4	CASSQDMLTTNEKLFF
TRBV27	TRBJ2-3	CASRPLGTDTQYF
TRBV7-9	TRBJ2-4	CASRISGSGRGIGHF
TRBV5-1	TRBJ1-3	CASSLLGDTGNTIYF
TRBV12-3/TRBV12-4	TRBJ1-5	CASSLKGKGDQPQHF
TRBV3-1	TRBJ2-1	CASSQKLGLANEQFF
TRBV28	TRBJ2-1	CASRLAPGQYNEQFF
TRBV18	TRBJ2-5	CASSPAGGRFEETQYF
TRBV6-2/TRBV6-3	TRBJ1-4	CASSPADEKLFF
TRBV6-1	TRBJ1-6	CASSPLGGRGRNNSPLHF
TRBV4-3	TRBJ2-4	CASSQDHGLAGNIQYF
TRBV5-1	TRBJ2-4	CASSLQGAAKNIQYF
TRBV5-1	TRBJ2-2	CASSSRASGGYTGELFF
TRBV11-2	TRBJ2-5	CASTKIGAVNQETQYF
TRBV25-1	TRBJ2-1	CASLLAGEHNEQFF
TRBV5-1	TRBJ2-7	CASSLRTSGSGYEQYF
TRBV6-2/TRBV6-3	TRBJ1-1	CASSYSMENTEAFF
TRBV7-7	TRBJ2-1	CASSLTGGVSYNEQFF
TRBV20-1	TRBJ1-2	CSARTAGGLSGYTF
TRBV25-1	TRBJ2-3	CASSARQASTDTQYF
TRBV10-3	TRBJ1-2	CAISVEQGLPYGYTF
TRBV10-3	TRBJ2-1	CAISGSTAGAAYNEQFF
TRBV6-2/TRBV6-3	TRBJ2-7	CASSYTRTREQYF
TRBV6-2/TRBV6-3	TRBJ2-5	CAIGLPRQTQYF
TRBV10-3	TRBJ2-1	CAITARGDEQFF
TRBV12-3/TRBV12-4	TRBJ2-7	CASRPDRSPYEQYF
TRBV7-8	TRBJ2-7	CASSLDHPPYEQYF
TRBV4-1	TRBJ1-4	CASSQTAALNEKLFF
TRBV20-1	TRBJ1-2	CSARTANYGYTF
TRBV19	TRBJ2-3	CASSIAAGDTQYF
TRBV29-1	TRBJ1-5	CSSKGQGDTDNQPQHF
TRBV30	TRBJ2-1	CAWSAGGSGRFSYNEQFF
TRBV6-2/TRBV6-3	TRBJ2-7	CASSYSASGGYEQYF
TRBV20-1	TRBJ2-7	CSAPARLAGVVDEQYF
TRBV19	TRBJ2-1	CASSITGQGPYNEQFF